This T cell receptor (beta chain) came from a study of beta chain features in type 1 diabetes (dated by TCRdb to the late 2010s). Study-level background: Patients and healthy donors did not differ in mean age, gender distribution, total cell number or subset yield. Across all samples, 107,917,701 sorted cells were examined, and cell number per subset correlated strongly with RNA yield. In the study, recently diagnosed type 1 diabetes patients and matched healthy donors were compared on the TCRB repertoires of their sorted circulating CD4+ T cell subsets. Regulatory and stem cell-like memory subsets were isolated from only 8 patients and about eight healthy donors, whereas naive and central memory subsets came from all 28 donors. Overall results and qualifications from the work: Type 1 diabetes patients showed a moderate but significant shortening of TCRB CDR3 length in all four CD4+ subsets. HLA sub-analyses involved small numbers of individuals, so any influence of HLA type on TCRB rearrangement remained unresolved. Patients with type 1 diabetes made fewer insertions and deleted more nucleotides at VDJ recombination sites, implying thymic rearrangement abnormalities. Because cDNA rather than genomic DNA was sequenced, highly expressing activated cells could have been over-represented, although no difference in activation and CD3 levels was found between groups. Naive, central memory and regulatory TCRB repertoires appeared more similar among patients than among healthy donors. Shorter templates might be favored by PCR, yet because patient and control samples were amplified and corrected together, any such skew would affect both groups equally.

V loses 0 bases of germline sequence and J loses 4 bases, and the interval between the two ends is 12 bases. Sequences SGHRS (CDR1) and YFSETQ (CDR2) are obtained from the germline V gene. The cysteine opens and the phenylalanine closes a CDR3 of 15 amino acids. Only CDR3 DNA is held: 45 bases, read in frame from base 1. Each donor gave one peripheral blood draw, about 110 mL on average, collected into heparinised tubes. Using a panel that included CD45RO, CCR7, CD25, CD127, CD95 and CD27, naive, central memory, regulatory and stem cell-like memory CD4+ T cells were sorted on a BD FACSAria II. All sorted populations exceeded 95% purity. PBMCs were separated immediately by Lymphoprep density gradient centrifugation and were stained directly, without being cultured. Samples were stained and sorted in pairs, with one healthy donor and one patient per experiment, so that batch effects were minimized.

This clone was seen more than once but under ten times. Its antigen target is currently unknown. Base qualities are not at hand, and no much larger clone is one base apart. The entire amount of isolated RNA was reverse transcribed using the High Capacity cDNA Reverse Transcription Kit, so the sequenced TCRB transcripts were expressed ones. Deep immunoSEQ sequencing was performed on naive, central memory and regulatory T cell samples, with an average of roughly 3.5 million total reads per sample. Sorted cells were lysed in RLT buffer and RNA was extracted with DNase-treated RNeasy Micro or Mini kits, depending on cell number. To prevent cross-contamination, every cell subset was processed on its own, while patient and healthy donor samples were processed together. Using the immunoSEQ multiplex PCR, TCRB sequences were amplified from cDNA into 87-bp fragments spanning the CDR3 region. The amplicons were sequenced using the Illumina HiSeq platform. Per the original workflow: Synthetic template baselines were used to correct PCR bias computationally, reads within Hamming distance 2 were collapsed, and singletons that could not be merged were discarded. Reads were aligned against IMGT so that V, D and J genes, CDR3 length and insertions or deletions at six rearrangement sites could be assigned. Clonotype counts were normalized to sorted cell number within each subset before computing true diversity and Gini coefficients with the tcR R package. The overlap coefficient, calculated on TCRB nucleotide sequences, was used to quantify repertoire sharing. Out-of-frame TCRB sequences from naive cells were analyzed to stand in for the pre-selection repertoire. Imported from immuneACCESS, the table was reduced by TCRdb to in-frame sequences with V and J called. These copies leave out some clones; in studies compared against another copy, an unresolved V gene accounts for under half, and the cause of the remainder is not known. V, J and clone size are those of that table, while D and trimming were read from the DNA. The sample records 390,000 or so clones, approximately 15% of which are singletons. The ten largest account for roughly 0.035% of the sample.

This TCR was recovered from a young man in good health. The sample comprised naive CD4+ T cells from blood. Sample cell subset or site, as interpreted from the label and publication: true naive CD4+ T cells. The V and J genes are TRBV5-1 and TRBJ2-3, with a weak D call of TRBD2 (6 bases match). The sequenced DNA: TGCGCCAGCAGCTTGGCGGACTATAAGCCAGATACGCAGTATTTT. Its translation reads: CASSLADYKPDTQYF.